The 17 T cell receptor beta chains below all came from one sample that was sequenced in a study of blood T cell repertoires in COVID-19. TCRdb's table, derived via immunoSEQ multiplex PCR, lists solely in-frame clones and lacks some. The data show 470,000 or so clones, 80% to 90% seen once. The material sequenced was peripheral blood. The receptors come from a woman aged 25 to 45 with acute or convalescent COVID-19.

This clone was detected a few times. This sequence joins TRBV6-1 and TRBJ1-1; 8 nucleotides align to TRBD1. CDR1 and CDR2 from the germline V gene are MNHNS and SASEGT. The CDR3 is 16 residues long. V was clipped by 3 bases and J by 1 base; unmatched bases: 7. CDR3 region: CASSDKTGEANTEAFF. The CDR3 coding sequence is TGTGCCAGCAGTGACAAGACAGGGGAGGCGAACACTGAAGCTTTCTTT.

V is TRBV11-2 and J is TRBJ1-1, with D uncertain. Germline CDR1 reads SGHAT; CDR2 reads FQNNGV. The CDR3 spans 13 residues. The V gene lost 2 bases and the J gene lost 7 bases, with 11 bases spanning the gap. The CDR3, as DNA: TGTGCCAGCAGCTTACGGGATGGAGATGAAGCTTTCTTT. It encodes CASSLRDGDEAFF.

This chain links TRBV6-5 with TRBJ2-5; 9 bases agree with TRBD2. Germline lookup yields CDR1 MNHEY and CDR2 SVGAGI. CDR3 length equals 14 residues. V lost 8 bases and J lost 7; bases outside the gene matches: 11. The CDR3: CASGEERTSVTQYF. The CDR3 DNA sequence: TGTGCCAGCGGGGAGGAAAGGACTAGCGTGACCCAGTACTTC.

CDR3 sequence: CASSQDWEVPRIGDEQFF. CDR3 bases: TGTGCCAGCAGCCAAGATTGGGAAGTGCCACGGATCGGGGATGAGCAGTTCTTC. The chain combines TRBV3-1 (or the pseudogene TRBV3-2) with TRBJ2-1; D is perhaps TRBD2 (5 bases). Germline assignment: CDR1 LGHDT and CDR2 YNNKEL (reference sequence). V shed 0 bases and J shed 8 bases, with 23 bases lying between them. The length of the CDR3 is 18 residues.

This clone was seen once. This chain connects TRBV11-3 to TRBJ2-2, with D maybe TRBD1 (6 bases). Trimming pared 3 bases from V and 6 bases from J, leaving 11 bases between. This CDR3 contains 14 residues. CDR1 SGHNT and CDR2 YENEEA come from the germline V gene. This CDR3 reads CASSFGTLSGELFF. In nucleotides, the CDR3 is TGTGCCAGCAGCTTTGGGACACTATCCGGGGAGCTGTTTTTT.

J is TRBJ1-5 and V is TRBV19, with D unclear. This CDR3 is 13 amino acids long. V lost 7 bases to trimming and J lost 4 bases, with 11 bases between them. CDR1 and CDR2 (germline): LNHDA, SQIVND (reference sequence). CDR3 sequence: CASTMSLNQPQHF. CDR3 bases: TGTGCCAGTACAATGAGCTTAAATCAGCCCCAGCATTTT.

The chain is built from TRBV7-9 and TRBJ1-1, with D maybe TRBD1 (5 bases). With 5 bases removed from V and 0 bases from J, the gap between germline ends came to 19 bases. CDR1 SEHNR and CDR2 FQNEAQ come from the germline V gene (reference sequence). This CDR3 has 17 amino acids. The CDR3 DNA follows: TGTGCCAGCAGCCCAAAGGACCCGTGGGGGGTGAACACTGAAGCTTTCTTT. This translates into CASSPKDPWGVNTEAFF.

The chain couples TRBV2 to TRBJ1-5; 9 bases line up with TRBD1. J gave up 7 bases and V 4 bases, and 8 bases lay outside the gene matches. Germline V gene lookup returns CDR1 SNHLY and CDR2 FYNNEI. CDR3 length: 15 amino acids. As DNA, the CDR3 is TGTGCCAGCAGTGTTGTACAGGGGGCCGGGCAGCCCCAGCATTTT. This encodes CASSVVQGAGQPQHF. Full variable domain (remainder filled in from reference TRBV2 and TRBJ1-5): EPEVTQTPSHQVTQMGQEVILRCVPISNHLYFYWYRQILGQKVEFLVSFYNNEISEKSEIFDDQFSVERPDGSNFTLKIRSTKLEDSAMYFCASSVVQGAGQPQHFGDGTRLSIL.

The chain is built from TRBV12-5 and TRBJ2-5; 8 positions match TRBD2. CDR1 and CDR2 (germline): LGHNT, FRNRAP. V trimming: 7 bases; J trimming: 7 bases; junction bases outside the gene matches: 11. The CDR3 loop spans 14 amino acids. The CDR3 DNA is TGTGCTAGTGCCCCCGGGGGGGCCGGCGGGACCCAGTACTTC. Protein sequence: CASAPGGAGGTQYF.

The V and J genes are TRBV19 and TRBJ1-2; D remains unclear. Germline V CDR1 and CDR2: LNHDA, SQIVND (reference sequence). This CDR3 region has 13 residues. Trimming shortened V by 7 bases and J by 5 bases, and 14 bases separated the two germline ends. Here the CDR3 DNA reads TGTGCCAGTAATTCTGAGTCCCGGTATGGCTACACCTTC. It yields the protein CASNSESRYGYTF.

The CDR3 protein is CASRELAGGTYEQYF. CDR3 DNA: TGTGCCAGCAGAGAACTAGCGGGGGGGACCTACGAGCAGTACTTC. This chain links TRBV2 with TRBJ2-7; 13 bases fit TRBD2. CDR3 length equals 15 residues. After removal of 6 bases from V and 2 bases from J, the junction contained 4 bases not matched to a gene. Germline loops: CDR1 SNHLY, CDR2 FYNNEI.

This sequence joins TRBV24-1 and TRBJ2-3, with D possibly being TRBD1 (5 bases). Germline CDR1 reads KGHDR; CDR2 reads SFDVKD. This CDR3 contains 15 residues. Trimming stripped 5 bases from V and 6 bases from J, with 17 bases between. In nucleotides, the CDR3 is TGTGCCACCAGTGGTGCCGACAGAAAGGCCGATACGCAGTATTTT. Protein sequence: CATSGADRKADTQYF.

V and J are TRBV6-5 and TRBJ2-1; a possible D gene is TRBD1 (6 bases). V lost 6 bases and J 0 bases, leaving 12 bases between the germline ends. The CDR3 is made up of 15 amino acids. CDR1 MNHEY and CDR2 SVGAGI come from the germline V gene. This chain's CDR3 is CASSAEGVSYNEQFF. The CDR3, as DNA: TGTGCCAGCAGCGCCGAGGGGGTCTCCTACAATGAGCAGTTCTTC.

This sequence joins TRBV6-2 or TRBV6-3 and TRBJ2-3; D perhaps matches TRBD1 (6 bases). Trimming stripped 2 bases from V and 2 bases from J, with 17 bases between. Germline loops: CDR1 MNHEY, CDR2 SVGEGT. The CDR3 covers 17 residues. The CDR3 is CASSYRDIFSLTDTQYF. In nucleotides, the CDR3 is TGTGCCAGCAGTTACCGGGACATTTTTTCTCTCACAGATACGCAGTATTTT.

The V gene is TRBV29-1, the J gene TRBJ2-1; TRBD2 matches at 8 bases. This CDR3 spans 14 amino acids. J was trimmed by 9 bases and V by 2 bases; bases with no gene match: 9. Germline V CDR1 and CDR2: SQVTM, ANQGSEA. CDR3 nucleotide sequence: TGCAGCGTTGAACCCCAGCGGGGGAGGGGTGAGCAGTTCTTC. It translates to CSVEPQRGRGEQFF.

The chain links TRBV2 to TRBJ2-1, with 9 bases fitting TRBD2. From germline, CDR1 is SNHLY and CDR2 FYNNEI. This CDR3 contains 14 residues. Unmatched junction bases numbered 4, after V lost 2 bases and J lost 8 bases. CDR3 coding DNA: TGTGCCAGCAGTGAACCTAGCGGGGCCCATGAGCAGTTCTTC. Translating gives CASSEPSGAHEQFF. Based on the CDR3 plus reference TRBV2 and TRBJ2-1, the full variable domain is EPEVTQTPSHQVTQMGQEVILRCVPISNHLYFYWYRQILGQKVEFLVSFYNNEISEKSEIFDDQFSVERPDGSNFTLKIRSTKLEDSAMYFCASSEPSGAHEQFFGPGTRLTVL.

V usage is TRBV5-1 and J usage is TRBJ1-2; a possible D gene is TRBD1 (5 bases). The CDR3 length is 14 residues. CDR1 is SGHRS and CDR2 is YFSETQ in the germline V gene. V lost 0 bases to trimming and J lost 6 bases, with 12 bases between them. The CDR3 DNA follows: TGCGCCAGCAGCTTGGGCGGGACCACGAATGGCTACACCTTC. The encoded protein is CASSLGGTTNGYTF.